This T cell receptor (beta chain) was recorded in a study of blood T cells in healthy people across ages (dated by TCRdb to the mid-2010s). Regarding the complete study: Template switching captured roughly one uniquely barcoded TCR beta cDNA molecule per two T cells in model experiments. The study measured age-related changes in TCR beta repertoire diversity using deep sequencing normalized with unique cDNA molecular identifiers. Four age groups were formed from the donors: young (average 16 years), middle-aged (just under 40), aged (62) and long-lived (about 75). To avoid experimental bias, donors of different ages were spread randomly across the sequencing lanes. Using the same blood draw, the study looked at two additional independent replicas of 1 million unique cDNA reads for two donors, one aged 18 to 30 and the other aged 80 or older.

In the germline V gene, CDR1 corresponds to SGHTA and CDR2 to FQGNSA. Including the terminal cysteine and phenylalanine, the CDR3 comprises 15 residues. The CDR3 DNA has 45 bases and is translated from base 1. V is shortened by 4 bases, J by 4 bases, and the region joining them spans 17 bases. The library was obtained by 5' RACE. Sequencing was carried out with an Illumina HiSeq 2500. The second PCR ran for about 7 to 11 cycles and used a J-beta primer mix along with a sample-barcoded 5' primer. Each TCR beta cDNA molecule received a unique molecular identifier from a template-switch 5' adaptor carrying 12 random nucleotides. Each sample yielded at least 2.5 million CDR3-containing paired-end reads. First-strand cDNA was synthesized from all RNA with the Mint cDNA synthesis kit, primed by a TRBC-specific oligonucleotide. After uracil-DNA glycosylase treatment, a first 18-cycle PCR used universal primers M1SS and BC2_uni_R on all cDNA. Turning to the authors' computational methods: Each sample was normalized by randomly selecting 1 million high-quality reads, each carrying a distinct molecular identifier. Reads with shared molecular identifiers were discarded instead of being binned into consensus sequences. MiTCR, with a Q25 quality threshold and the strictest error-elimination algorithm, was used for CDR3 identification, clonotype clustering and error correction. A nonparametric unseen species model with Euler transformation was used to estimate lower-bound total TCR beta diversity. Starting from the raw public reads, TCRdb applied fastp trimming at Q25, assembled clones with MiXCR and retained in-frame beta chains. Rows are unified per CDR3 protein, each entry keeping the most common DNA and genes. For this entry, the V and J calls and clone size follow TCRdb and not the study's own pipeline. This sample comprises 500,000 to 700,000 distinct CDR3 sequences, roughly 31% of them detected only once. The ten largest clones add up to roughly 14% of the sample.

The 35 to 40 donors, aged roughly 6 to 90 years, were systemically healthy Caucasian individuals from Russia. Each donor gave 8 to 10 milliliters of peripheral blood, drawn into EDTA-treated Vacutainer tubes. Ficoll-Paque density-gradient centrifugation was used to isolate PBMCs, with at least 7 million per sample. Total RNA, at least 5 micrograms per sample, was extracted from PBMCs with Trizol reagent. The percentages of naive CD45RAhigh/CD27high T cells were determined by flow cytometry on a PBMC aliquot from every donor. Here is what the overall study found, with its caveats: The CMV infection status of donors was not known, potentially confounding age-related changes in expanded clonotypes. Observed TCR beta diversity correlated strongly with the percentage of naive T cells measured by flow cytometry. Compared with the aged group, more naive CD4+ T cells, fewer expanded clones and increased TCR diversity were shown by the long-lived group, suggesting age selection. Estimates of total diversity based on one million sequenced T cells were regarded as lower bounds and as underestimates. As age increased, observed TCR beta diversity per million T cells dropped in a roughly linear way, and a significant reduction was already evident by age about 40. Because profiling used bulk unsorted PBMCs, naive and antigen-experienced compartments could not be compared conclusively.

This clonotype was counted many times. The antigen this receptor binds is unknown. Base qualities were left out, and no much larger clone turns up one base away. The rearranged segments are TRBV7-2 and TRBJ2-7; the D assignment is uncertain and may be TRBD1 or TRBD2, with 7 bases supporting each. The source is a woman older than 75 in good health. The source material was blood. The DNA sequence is TGTGCCAGCAGCTCTGGGAGGGGGCAATTTTACGAGCAGTACTTC. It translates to CASSSGRGQFYEQYF.